These 5 T cell receptor beta chains were sequenced from one sample in a study of beta chain features in type 1 diabetes. Of the isolated RNA, all was reverse transcribed, and so the sequenced material was expressed TCRB transcripts. Data came from immunoSEQ multiplex PCR; TCRdb stores just in-frame clones and leaves some out. This repertoire shows over 500,000 clones, 15% to 18% found once; its top ten account for approximately 0.093%. The sequenced sample was naive CD4+ T cells from blood. These receptors were taken from a man in his late teens or twenties in good health.

This clone was recorded many times. V usage is TRBV14 and J usage is TRBJ2-1; the D gene is possibly TRBD2 (6 bases). Germline V CDR1 and CDR2: SGHDN, FVKESK. The CDR3 runs to 16 residues. Trimming stripped 3 bases from V and 5 bases from J, with 17 bases between. The DNA for the CDR3 is TGTGCCAGCAGCCACTCACTAGCTCGGCCGAACAATGAGCAGTTCTTC. As protein: CASSHSLARPNNEQFF.

This chain uses TRBV7-2 with TRBJ2-3; 11 positions match TRBD2. The CDR3 covers 17 residues. CDR1 SGHTA and CDR2 FQGNSA come from the germline V gene. V lost 3 bases and J lost 3; bases outside the gene matches: 8. The chain's CDR3 is CASSFSIAGGQTDTQYF. The CDR3 DNA reads as TGTGCCAGCAGCTTCTCAATAGCGGGGGGGCAGACAGATACGCAGTATTTT.

This clone was seen more than once but under ten times. The chain carries TRBV14 and TRBJ1-2; maybe TRBD1 (5 bases). Germline assignment: CDR1 SGHDN and CDR2 FVKESK. V lost 4 bases and J lost 0, with 12 bases in between. The CDR3 covers 15 residues. The CDR3, as DNA: TGTGCCAGCAGCCTCATAACGACAGCTAACTATGGCTACACCTTC. It yields the protein CASSLITTANYGYTF.

V gene TRBV4-2 combines with J gene TRBJ1-5; a weak D match, TRBD1 (6 bases). Germline V CDR1 and CDR2: LGHNA, YNFKEQ. The CDR3 length is 15 residues. V gave up 0 bases and J gave up 7 bases, with 13 bases separating them. The CDR3 loop reads CASSQETGRGQPQHF. DNA for the CDR3: TGTGCCAGCAGCCAAGAAACAGGGCGGGGACAGCCCCAGCATTTT.

The rearrangement joins TRBV28 to TRBJ1-6; D might be TRBD1 (6 bases). Trimming cost V 5 bases and J 10 bases, with 15 bases left between them. CDR1 is MDHEN, CDR2 SYDVKM, per germline. This CDR3 is 14 amino acids long. For the CDR3, the DNA is TGTGCCAGCAGTGACCGGGGGCGTGGCTCACCCCTCCACTTT. Translation gives CASSDRGRGSPLHF.